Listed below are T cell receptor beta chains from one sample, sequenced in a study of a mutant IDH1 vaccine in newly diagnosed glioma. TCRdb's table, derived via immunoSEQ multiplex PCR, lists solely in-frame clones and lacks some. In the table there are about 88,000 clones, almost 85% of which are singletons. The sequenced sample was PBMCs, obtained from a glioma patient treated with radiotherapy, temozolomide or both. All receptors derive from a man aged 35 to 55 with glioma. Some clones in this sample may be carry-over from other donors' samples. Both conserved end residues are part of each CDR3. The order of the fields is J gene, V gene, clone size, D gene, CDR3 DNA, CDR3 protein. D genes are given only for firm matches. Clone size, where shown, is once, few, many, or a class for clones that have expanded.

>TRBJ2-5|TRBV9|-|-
TGTGCCAGCAGCGCCCTCGAGGGGACCCAGTACTTC
CASSALEGTQYF
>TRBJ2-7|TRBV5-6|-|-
TGTGCCAGCAGCTTGGTTCTTTCAGGGGCCTACGAGCAGTACTTC
CASSLVLSGAYEQYF
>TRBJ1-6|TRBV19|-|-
TGTGCCAGTAGTATTTACTCCTATAATTCACCCCTCCACTTT
CASSIYSYNSPLHF
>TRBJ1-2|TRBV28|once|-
TGTGCCATCGACGGCAGCTATGGCTACACCTTC
CAIDGSYGYTF
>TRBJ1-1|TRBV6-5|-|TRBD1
TGTGCCAGCAATTTTGACAGGGGAAACACTGAAGCTTTCTTT
CASNFDRGNTEAFF
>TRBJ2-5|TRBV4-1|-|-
TGCGCCAGCAGCCAAGATAGTTCGCAAGAGACCCAGTACTTC
CASSQDSSQETQYF
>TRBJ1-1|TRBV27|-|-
TGTGCCAGCAGTTTTACTTCCGGGACCCGGTTTGACACTGAAGCTTTCTTT
CASSFTSGTRFDTEAFF
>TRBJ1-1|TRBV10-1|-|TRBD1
TGCGCCAGCAGTTCAGGGGGGAACACTGAAGCTTTCTTT
CASSSGGNTEAFF
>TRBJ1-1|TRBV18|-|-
TGTGCCAGCTCACCACAAGAGAGGGGACGCGAAGCTTTCTTT
CASSPQERGREAFF
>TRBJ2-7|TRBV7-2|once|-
TGTGCCAGCAGCTCCCCATATCGAAGCTCCTACGAGCAGTACTTC
CASSSPYRSSYEQYF
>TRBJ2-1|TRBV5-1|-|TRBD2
TGCGCCAGCAGCCAACTAGCGGGGGGCTACAATGAGCAGTTCTTC
CASSQLAGGYNEQFF
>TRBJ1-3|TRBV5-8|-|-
TGTGCCAGCAGCTTGGACAGCCGAAACACCATATATTTT
CASSLDSRNTIYF
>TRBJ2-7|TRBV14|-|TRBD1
TGTGCCAGCAGCCACCGGGACAGGCGCTACGAGCAGTACTTC
CASSHRDRRYEQYF
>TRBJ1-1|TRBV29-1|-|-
TGCAGTCATGAGGGCGGCCAGGGGTACACTGAAGCTTTCTTT
CSHEGGQGYTEAFF
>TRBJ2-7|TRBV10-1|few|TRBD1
TGCGCCAGCAGCCTTGACAGGGGGTACGAGCAGTACTTC
CASSLDRGYEQYF
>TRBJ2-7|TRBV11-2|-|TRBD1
TGTGCCAGCTACGGACAGGGTGGCAACGAGCAGTACTTC
CASYGQGGNEQYF
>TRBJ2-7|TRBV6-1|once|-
TGTGCCAGCAGGGGGGCCTACGAGCAGTACTTC
CASRGAYEQYF
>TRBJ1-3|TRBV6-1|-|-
TGTGCCAGCAGGTTGTCCGGGAACACCATATATTTT
CASRLSGNTIYF
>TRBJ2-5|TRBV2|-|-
TGTGCCAGCAGTAGGGACGGCCGTGGAGAGACCCAGTACTTC
CASSRDGRGETQYF
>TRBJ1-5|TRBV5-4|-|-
TGTGCCAGCACCGTGGGGGGCGCGGGTCAGCCCCAGCATTTT
CASTVGGAGQPQHF
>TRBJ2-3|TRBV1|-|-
TGCACCAGCTCACTCGCGGGGGCGTGCGGCACAGATACGCAGTATTTT
CTSSLAGACGTDTQYF
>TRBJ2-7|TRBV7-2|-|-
TGTGCCAGCCGAGTGCAGCAGGGTGACTACGAGCAGTACTTC
CASRVQQGDYEQYF
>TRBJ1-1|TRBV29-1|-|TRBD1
TGCAGCGGGGTCGGACAGGACCTCATGAACACTGAAGCTTTCTTT
CSGVGQDLMNTEAFF
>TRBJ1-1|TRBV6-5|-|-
TGTGCCAGCAGGGGGATGACAGGGAACACTGAAGCTTTCTTT
CASRGMTGNTEAFF
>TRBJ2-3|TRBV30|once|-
TGTGCCTGGAGTTCTGATGGCACAGATACGCAGTATTTT
CAWSSDGTDTQYF
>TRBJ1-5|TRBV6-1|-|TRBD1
TGTGCCAGTGGACAGGGAGTAAGGGGGTGGCCCCAGCATTTT
CASGQGVRGWPQHF
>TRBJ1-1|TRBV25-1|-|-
TGTGCCAGTACCGGGGGTCGGGCGGGCACTGAAGCTTTCTTT
CASTGGRAGTEAFF
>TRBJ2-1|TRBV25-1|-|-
TGTGCCAGCAGTGAACCTCAGGGGACGTTCAACAATGAGCAGTTCTTC
CASSEPQGTFNNEQFF
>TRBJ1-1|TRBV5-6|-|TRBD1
TGTGCCAGCAGCTTGGACGCTCCAAATGACAGGGGGGAGGACACTGAAGCTTTCTTT
CASSLDAPNDRGEDTEAFF
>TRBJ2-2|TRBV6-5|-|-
TGTGCCAGCAGTTACTCGGCTGGACCGGTCGGGGAGCTGTTTTTT
CASSYSAGPVGELFF
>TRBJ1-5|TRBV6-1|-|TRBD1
TGTGCCAGCAGTGGGACAGGGGAGGTGGGTCAGCCCCAGCATTTT
CASSGTGEVGQPQHF
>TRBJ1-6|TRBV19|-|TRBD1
TGTGCCAGTACCCCGGGACAGGGGCCGGCCTATAATTCACCCCTCCACTTT
CASTPGQGPAYNSPLHF
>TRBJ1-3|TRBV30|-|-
TGTGCCTGGCAAGTTGTCTCTGGAAACACCATATATTTT
CAWQVVSGNTIYF
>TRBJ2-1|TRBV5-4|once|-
TGTGCCAGCAGCTTGGGACTAGGGGTCGCGCAGTTCTTC
CASSLGLGVAQFF
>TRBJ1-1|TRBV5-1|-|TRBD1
TGCGCCAGCAGCCCGAACGACAGGGGAGGGGCTGAAGCTTTCTTT
CASSPNDRGGAEAFF
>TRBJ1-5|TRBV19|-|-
TGTGCCAGTAGTACTACCCCCGGCCCCCAGCATTTT
CASSTTPGPQHF
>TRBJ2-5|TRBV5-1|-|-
TGCGCCAGCAGCCTGACCCCAATAGAGACCCAGTACTTC
CASSLTPIETQYF
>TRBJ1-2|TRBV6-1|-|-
TGTGCCAGCAGTGAACGGCGGGATGGGTACTACGGCTACACCTTC
CASSERRDGYYGYTF
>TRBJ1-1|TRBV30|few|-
TGTGCCTGGAGTGGGCTTGTTTTGGGAGCTTTCTTT
CAWSGLVLGAFF
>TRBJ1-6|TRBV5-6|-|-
TGTGCCAGCAGCTTGGGTTATAATTCACCCCTCCACTTT
CASSLGYNSPLHF
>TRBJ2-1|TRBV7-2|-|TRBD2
TGTGCCAGCAGGCGGACTAGCGGGGGGCTCGAGCAGTTCTTC
CASRRTSGGLEQFF
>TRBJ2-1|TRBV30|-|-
TGTGCCTGGAGTGTCGGCAATGAGCAGTTCTTC
CAWSVGNEQFF
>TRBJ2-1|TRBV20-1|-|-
TGCAGTGCTAGTTGGGGTACTGAGCAGTTCTTC
CSASWGTEQFF
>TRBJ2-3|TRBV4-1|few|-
TGCGCCAGCAGCCAAGCGACGCGGGGCAACACAGATACGCAGTATTTT
CASSQATRGNTDTQYF
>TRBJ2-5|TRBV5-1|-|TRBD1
TGCGCCAGCAGCAAAAGGGACAGTTTTAAAGGAGAGACCCAGTACTTC
CASSKRDSFKGETQYF
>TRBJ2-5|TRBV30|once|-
TGTGCCTGGAGTTCAGGCTCTCGGCACTTC
CAWSSGSRHF
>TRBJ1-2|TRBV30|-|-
TGTGCCTGGAGTGCGGGGTCTGGCTACACCTTC
CAWSAGSGYTF
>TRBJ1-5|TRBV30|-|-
TGTGCCTGGAGTACTCAGGGCAATCAGCCCCAGCATTTT
CAWSTQGNQPQHF
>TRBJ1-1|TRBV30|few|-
TGTGCCTGGAGTGCACCTGACAGACCTACTGAAGCTTTCTTT
CAWSAPDRPTEAFF
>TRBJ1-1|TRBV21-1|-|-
TGTGCCATGTTAGCTCTAGCCTTT
CAMLALAF
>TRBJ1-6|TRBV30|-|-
TGTGCCTGGGGAGGAGGAGGCAATTCACCCCTCCACTTT
CAWGGGGNSPLHF
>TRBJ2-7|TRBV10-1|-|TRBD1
TGCGCCAGCGCCAGGACAGGGCTCTCCGAGCAGTACTTC
CASARTGLSEQYF
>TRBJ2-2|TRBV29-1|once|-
TGCAGCGGGGGGCCGGGGCAGGTTCCCCCCAACACCGGGGAGCTGTTTTTT
CSGGPGQVPPNTGELFF
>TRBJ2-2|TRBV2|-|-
TGTGCCAGCACTGAACCCCCAATCGAGACTAGGGCGAACACCGGGGAGCTGTTTTTT
CASTEPPIETRANTGELFF
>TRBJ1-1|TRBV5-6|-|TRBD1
TGTGCCAGCAGCGGGACAGGGATGAACACTGAAGCTTTCTTT
CASSGTGMNTEAFF
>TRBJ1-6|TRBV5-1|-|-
TGCGCCAGCAGCTTGGGCGAGTCTAGGAATTCACCCCTCCACTTT
CASSLGESRNSPLHF
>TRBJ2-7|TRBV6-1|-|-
TGTGCCAGCAGCCCTTGGGTGGTGGGGGGCGAGCAGTACTTC
CASSPWVVGGEQYF
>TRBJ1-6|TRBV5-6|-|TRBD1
TGTGCCAGCAGCTATGGACAGGATAGAAGCTCCTATAATTCACCCCTCCACTTT
CASSYGQDRSSYNSPLHF
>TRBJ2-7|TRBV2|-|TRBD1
TGTGCCAGTCCAGGGGGCGGCGAGCAGTACTTC
CASPGGGEQYF